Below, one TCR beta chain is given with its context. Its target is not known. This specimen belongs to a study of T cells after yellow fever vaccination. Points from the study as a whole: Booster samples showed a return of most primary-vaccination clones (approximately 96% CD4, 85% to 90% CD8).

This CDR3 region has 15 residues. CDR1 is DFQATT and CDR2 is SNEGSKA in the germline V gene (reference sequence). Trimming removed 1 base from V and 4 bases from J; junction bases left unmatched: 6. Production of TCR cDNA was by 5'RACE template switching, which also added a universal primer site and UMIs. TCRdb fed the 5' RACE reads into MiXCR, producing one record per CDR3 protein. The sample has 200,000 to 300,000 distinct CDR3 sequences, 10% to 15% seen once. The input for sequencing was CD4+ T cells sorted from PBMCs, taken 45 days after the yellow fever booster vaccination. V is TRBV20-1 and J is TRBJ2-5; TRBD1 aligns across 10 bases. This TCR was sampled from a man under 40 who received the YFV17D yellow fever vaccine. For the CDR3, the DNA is TGCAGTGCTAGAGTATGGGGACAGGGGATAGAGACCCAGTACTTC. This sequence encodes CSARVWGQGIETQYF.